This record looks at one T cell receptor beta chain sequence and its context. The sample is drawn from a study of blood T cell repertoires in COVID-19. In the study overall: The samples span acute and convalescent COVID-19 from the United States, Italy and Spain. Sources were T cells, B-cell-depleted T cells, or PBMCs; the material itself was cDNA or gDNA.

This CDR3 has 15 residues. CDR1 is LGHDT and CDR2 is YNNKEL in the germline V gene (reference sequence). V dropped 6 bases and J dropped 2 bases, with 16 bases sitting between them. Original processing methods: The assay estimated nucleated cells by amplifying reference gene primers. The protocol was immunoSEQ multiplex PCR, while the TCRdb copy is restricted to in-frame clones and leaves out a portion. The V and J calls and clone size were taken over from that table, and D and trimming were inferred from the DNA. In the table there are about 40,000 clones, about 79% of which are singletons. Source material: peripheral blood. The gene calls are TRBV3-1 (or the pseudogene TRBV3-2) and TRBJ1-1, with a weak D call TRBD1 (5 bases). The source of this sequence is a human donor with acute or convalescent COVID-19. The donor label of this sample is uncertain. The CDR3 spells CASRLSGGSNTEAFF. DNA for the CDR3: TGTGCCAGCAGACTTAGTGGGGGGTCAAACACTGAAGCTTTCTTT.